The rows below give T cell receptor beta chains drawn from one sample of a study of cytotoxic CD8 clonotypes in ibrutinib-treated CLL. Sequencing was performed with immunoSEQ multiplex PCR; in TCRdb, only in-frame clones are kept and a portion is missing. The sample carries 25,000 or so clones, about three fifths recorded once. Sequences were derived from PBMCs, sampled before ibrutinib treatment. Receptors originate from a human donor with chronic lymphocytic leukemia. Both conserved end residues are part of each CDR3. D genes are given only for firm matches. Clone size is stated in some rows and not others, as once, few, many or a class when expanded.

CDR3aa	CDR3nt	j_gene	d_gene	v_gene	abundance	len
CASSVGHSSSYEQYF	TGTGCCAGCAGCGTAGGCCACAGTAGCTCCTACGAGCAGTACTTC	TRBJ2-7	.	TRBV9	.	15
CASSATGLAEREQFF	TGTGCCAGCAGTGCAACGGGACTAGCGGAGAGAGAGCAGTTCTTC	TRBJ2-1	TRBD2	TRBV28	few	15
CASRESGYEQYF	TGTGCCTCCCGGGAGTCGGGTTACGAGCAGTACTTC	TRBJ2-7	.	TRBV6-4	once	12
CSVEPGTRGGYTF	TGCAGCGTTGAACCAGGGACCAGGGGCGGCTACACCTTC	TRBJ1-2	.	TRBV29-1	.	13
CASSQVTEAFF	TGCGCCAGCAGCCAAGTCACTGAAGCTTTCTTT	TRBJ1-1	.	TRBV4-1	few	11
CASSDRDTGELFF	TGTGCCAGCAGTGATAGGGACACCGGGGAGCTGTTTTTT	TRBJ2-2	.	TRBV6-4	.	13
CASSTGSGQGYGYTF	TGTGCCAGCAGTACAGGGTCGGGACAGGGCTATGGCTACACCTTC	TRBJ1-2	TRBD1	TRBV27	.	15
CASSLGLRSSRGNTEAFF	TGTGCCAGCAGCTTAGGCTTAAGGTCTTCCCGGGGGAACACTGAAGCTTTCTTT	TRBJ1-1	.	TRBV13	.	18
CASSSLGGFDEQYF	TGTGCCAGTAGTAGCCTAGGAGGGTTCGACGAGCAGTACTTC	TRBJ2-7	.	TRBV19	.	14
CASSLFFTRGGTEAFF	TGTGCCAGCAGTTTATTTTTCACCCGGGGGGGCACTGAAGCTTTCTTT	TRBJ1-1	.	TRBV27	.	16
CAISESGQSYGYTF	TGTGCCATCAGTGAGTCCGGACAGAGCTATGGCTACACCTTC	TRBJ1-2	.	TRBV10-3	.	14
CASSEARRQDYEQYF	TGTGCCAGCAGTGAAGCCCGACGGCAGGACTACGAGCAGTACTTC	TRBJ2-7	.	TRBV6-1	.	15
CASSGDRGHEQFF	TGTGCCAGCAGCGGGGACAGGGGGCATGAGCAGTTCTTC	TRBJ2-1	TRBD1	TRBV11-2	.	13
CASINGEGTEAFF	TGTGCCAGCATCAACGGGGAGGGAACTGAAGCTTTCTTT	TRBJ1-1	.	TRBV6-6	.	13
CASSESYMSEEQFF	TGTGCCAGCAGTGAAAGTTATATGTCAGAGGAGCAGTTCTTC	TRBJ2-1	.	TRBV2	few	14
CASSIGFSILNYGYTF	TGTGCCAGTAGTATAGGGTTTTCGATCCTTAACTATGGCTACACCTTC	TRBJ1-2	.	TRBV19	once	16
CASSGTGAKKTQYF	TGTGCCAGCAGTGGGACGGGCGCGAAAAAGACCCAGTACTTC	TRBJ2-5	.	TRBV6-5	.	14
CASSEAGRSSYNSPLHF	TGTGCCAGCAGTGAAGCGGGTAGGAGCTCCTATAATTCACCCCTCCACTTT	TRBJ1-6	.	TRBV6-1	.	17
CASTVGTPGEAFF	TGTGCCAGCACCGTCGGGACGCCTGGTGAAGCTTTCTTT	TRBJ1-1	.	TRBV6-6	.	13
CATGQGNTGELFF	TGTGCCACCGGACAGGGTAACACCGGGGAGCTGTTTTTT	TRBJ2-2	TRBD1	TRBV10-3	few	13
CASSVGFFNSPLHF	TGTGCCAGCAGTGTAGGGTTTTTTAATTCACCCCTCCACTTT	TRBJ1-6	.	TRBV6-1	.	14
CASSFGTMGEKLFF	TGTGCCAGCAGTTTTGGGACAATGGGTGAAAAACTGTTTTTT	TRBJ1-4	.	TRBV27	.	14